This T cell receptor beta chain was found in a study of T cells after yellow fever vaccination. Study at large: Those fractions that held only low numbers of cells were prepared using the SMART-Seq v4 Ultra Low Input RNA kit.

By 5'RACE template switching, TCR cDNA was produced, with a universal primer site and UMIs added in the process. Via MiXCR, TCRdb re-called the 5' RACE reads, giving one row per CDR3 protein. The sample contains 50,000 to 75,000 distinct CDR3 sequences, roughly 6.9% of which appear only once. The TCR sequence derives from a man younger than 30 who received the YFV17D yellow fever vaccine. The material was CD8+ T cells sorted from PBMCs, obtained on the day of the first yellow fever vaccination.

The CDR3 is CASSPIGTGVDPDTEAFF. Written as DNA, the CDR3 is TGTGCCAGCAGCCCCATAGGGACAGGGGTTGATCCGGACACTGAAGCTTTCTTT. This chain connects TRBV4-2 to TRBJ1-1, with TRBD1 matching 10 bases. The CDR3 has 18 amino acids. Trimming took 4 bases from V and 3 from J; bases not matched to a gene: 14. The germline gives CDR1 LGHNA, CDR2 YNFKEQ.